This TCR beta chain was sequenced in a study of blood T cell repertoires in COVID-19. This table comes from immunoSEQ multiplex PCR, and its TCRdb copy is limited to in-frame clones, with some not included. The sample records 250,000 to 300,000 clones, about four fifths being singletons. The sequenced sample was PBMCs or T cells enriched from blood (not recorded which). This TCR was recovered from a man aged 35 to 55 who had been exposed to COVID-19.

The CDR3 nucleotides are TGTGCCAGCACCGTGCGGGGACAGACCTACGAGCAGTACTTC. Protein product: CASTVRGQTYEQYF. J is TRBJ2-7 and V is TRBV6-5; a possible D gene is TRBD1 (7 bases). The length of the CDR3 is 14 residues. Per the germline V gene, CDR1 is MNHEY and CDR2 is SVGAGI. With 7 bases removed from V and 2 bases from J, the gap between germline ends came to 15 bases.